This T cell receptor beta chain was captured by sequencing in a study of T-cell memory formation after mild COVID-19. TCRdb redid the calling of the 5' RACE reads with MiXCR, one entry per CDR3 protein. The sample holds about 560,000 distinct CDR3 sequences, 20% to 25% seen once. The CDR3 is made up of 18 amino acids. Trimming removed 1 base from V and 4 bases from J, with 19 bases in between. The germline gives CDR1 LNHNV, CDR2 YYDKDF (reference sequence). The V and J genes are TRBV15 and TRBJ2-2; perhaps D is TRBD1 or TRBD2 (5 bases each). Sequenced sample: PBMCs or a T cell subset sorted from them (not recorded which). The sequence came from an adult woman who had mild COVID-19 (a few samples of this study predate the infection). Cell type and time point are not known. The CDR3 reads CATSRVFGGRGSTGELFF. CDR3 sequence (DNA): TGTGCCACCAGCAGAGTGTTTGGGGGAAGAGGGTCCACCGGGGAGCTGTTTTTT.